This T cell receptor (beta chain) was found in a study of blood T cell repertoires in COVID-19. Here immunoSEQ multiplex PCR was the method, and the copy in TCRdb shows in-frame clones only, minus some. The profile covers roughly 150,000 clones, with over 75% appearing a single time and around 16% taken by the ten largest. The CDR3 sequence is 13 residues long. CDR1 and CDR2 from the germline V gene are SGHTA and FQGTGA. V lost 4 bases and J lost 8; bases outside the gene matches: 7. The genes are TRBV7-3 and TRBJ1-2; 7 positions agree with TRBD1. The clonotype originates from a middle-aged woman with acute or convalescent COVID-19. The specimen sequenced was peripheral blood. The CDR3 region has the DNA TGTGCCAGCAGCTGGAGTACAGGGGTAGGCTACACCTTC. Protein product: CASSWSTGVGYTF.